This T cell receptor beta chain stems from a study of blood T cell repertoires in COVID-19. Across the whole study: The study drew acute and convalescent COVID-19 samples from the United States, Italy and Spain. T cells, B-cell-depleted T cells, or PBMCs provided the cDNA or gDNA that served as material.

Cohorts were assigned according to the clinical history that participants reported. Authors' analysis steps: Reference gene primer amplification gave estimated nucleated cell counts. Repertoires were generated with immunoSEQ multiplex PCR, while TCRdb's copy carries only in-frame clones and drops some. V, J and clone size are those of that table, while D and trimming were read from the DNA. The data hold about 270,000 clones, with more than 75% observed a single time. V dropped 4 bases and J dropped 4; count of bases not matched to a gene: 6. Germline V gene data show CDR1 as MDHEN and CDR2 as SYDVKM. The CDR3 contains 14 residues.

This sequence was found in a woman between 35 and 50 years old with acute COVID-19. What was sequenced was PBMCs or T cells enriched from blood (not recorded which). The chain is built from TRBV28 and TRBJ1-2; 7 bases align to TRBD1. For the CDR3, the DNA is TGTGCCAGCAGTTCGGGACAGAAATCCTATGGCTACACCTTC. Translated, it gives CASSSGQKSYGYTF.